This T cell receptor beta chain was obtained from a study of T cell responses to AZD1222 COVID-19 vaccine. Study results and limitations: Repertoires in all cases were sampled only once the peak T cell response had passed. Clonal diversity may have been underestimated, and the donors were mostly white British, with more females than males.

As to this clone: Its antigen is unidentified.

The repertoire was sequenced with immunoSEQ multiplex PCR; TCRdb's copy has only in-frame clones and lacks some. The table has roughly 150,000 clones, around 90% seen once; the top ten hold less than 6.5%. CDR3 size: 12 residues. From germline, CDR1 is SGDLS and CDR2 YYNGEE. Deletions cut 1 base from V and 8 bases from J, with 9 bases between. This sequence was found in an adult who received the AZD1222 COVID-19 vaccine. This rearrangement joins TRBV9 to TRBJ1-2; D is possibly TRBD1 (6 bases). The sample here was peripheral blood, taken 28 days after the second AZD1222 dose. Written as DNA, the CDR3 is TGTGCCAGCAGCGTAAGGGGGTTAGGCTACACCTTC. This encodes CASSVRGLGYTF.